What follows are 22 T cell receptor beta chains derived from one specimen sequenced in a study of shared clonotypes between healthy human individuals. The naive CD8 fraction comprised CD45RO-negative cells positively selected for CCR7 and excluded terminally differentiated effector memory CD45RA+ cells. Assay: immunoSEQ multiplex PCR; the TCRdb copy retains only in-frame clones and omits some. The sample lists under 850,000 clones; 80% to 95% were seen once. The sequencing input was naive CD8+ T cells sorted from blood. These receptors all come from a man younger than 40 in good health.

The J gene is TRBJ2-7, the V gene TRBV11-2; D possibly corresponds to TRBD2 (5 bases). V lost 7 bases and J 1 base, leaving 5 bases between the germline ends. CDR1 is SGHAT, CDR2 FQNNGV, per germline. The CDR3 covers 11 residues. CDR3 protein: CASTGSYEQYF. CDR3 nucleotides: TGTGCCAGCACGGGGTCCTACGAGCAGTACTTC.

The chain links TRBV15 to TRBJ1-2; D gene uncertain. Germline CDR1 LNHNV, CDR2 YYDKDF (reference sequence). This CDR3 comprises 14 residues. The V end lost 0 bases, the J end lost 5 bases, and 10 bases lay between the germline ends. The DNA for the CDR3 is TGTGCCACCAGCAGAGAGGGTGCAGCTTATGGCTACACCTTC. Amino acids: CATSREGAAYGYTF.

V is TRBV5-4 and J is TRBJ2-7; maybe TRBD2 (6 bases). CDR1 and CDR2 (germline): SGHNT, YYREEE (reference sequence). Trimming took 2 bases from V and 4 from J, leaving 10 bases between them. There are 13 residues in the CDR3. The CDR3 sequence: CASSFAAGYEQYF. CDR3 DNA: TGTGCCAGCAGCTTCGCGGCGGGATACGAGCAGTACTTC.

The chain links TRBV5-1 to TRBJ1-4; 7 bases fit TRBD1. This CDR3 region has 17 residues. Trimming removed 3 bases from V and 1 base from J; junction bases left unmatched: 9. Germline CDR1 SGHRS, CDR2 YFSETQ. The CDR3 is CASSSWGRQGTNEKLFF. CDR3 coding DNA: TGCGCCAGCAGCTCGTGGGGCCGACAGGGAACTAATGAAAAACTGTTTTTT.

The chain couples TRBV27 to TRBJ2-7; unclear D gene. Looked up from germline, CDR1 is MNHEY and CDR2 is SMNVEV (reference sequence). The CDR3 runs to 12 residues. V was trimmed by 5 bases and J by 2 bases, leaving 7 bases between them. CDR3 nucleotide sequence: TGTGCCAGCAGTAAAGGAACCTACGAGCAGTACTTC. This encodes CASSKGTYEQYF.

The rearrangement uses TRBV7-3 and TRBJ2-2, with 7 nucleotides matching TRBD2. The CDR3 loop spans 16 amino acids. The V and J ends lost 6 bases and 2 bases, in that order; junction bases with no gene match: 9. Germline lookup yields CDR1 SGHTA and CDR2 FQGTGA. CDR3 coding DNA: TGTGCCAGCAGGTCCACCGGGACTACTAACACCGGGGAGCTGTTTTTT. This translates into CASRSTGTTNTGELFF. Combining the CDR3 with reference TRBV7-3 and TRBJ2-2 gives the whole variable domain GAGVSQTPSNKVTEKGKYVELRCDPISGHTALYWYRQSLGQGPEFLIYFQGTGAADDSGLPNDRFFAVRPEGSVSTLKIQRTERGDSAVYLCASRSTGTTNTGELFFGEGSRLTVL.

The chain links TRBV30 to TRBJ2-7, with 9 bases aligning to TRBD1. Germline values: CDR1 GTSNPN, CDR2 SVGIG (reference sequence). CDR3 size: 14 residues. V lost 0 bases, J lost 3 bases, and 3 bases stayed unmatched. CDR3 residues: CAWSVTGGLYEQYF. The CDR3 bases are TGTGCCTGGAGTGTGACAGGGGGTCTCTACGAGCAGTACTTC. The full variable domain, rest sourced from reference TRBV30 and TRBJ2-7, is SQTIHQWPATLVQPVGSPLSLECTVEGTSNPNLYWYRQAAGRGLQLLFYSVGIGQISSEVPQNLSASRPQDRQFILSSKKLLLSDSGFYLCAWSVTGGLYEQYFGPGTRLTVT.

The count of this clone is one. The chain links TRBV14 to TRBJ2-1; 9 bases line up with TRBD2. Germline V CDR1 and CDR2: SGHDN, FVKESK. The CDR3 covers 17 residues. The trim removed 1 base at V and 4 bases at J, leaving 8 bases unmatched. The CDR3 DNA is TGTGCCAGCAGCCAAGTAGCGGGAGCTGCAGTGTACAATGAGCAGTTCTTC. This codes for CASSQVAGAAVYNEQFF.

V and J are TRBV7-8 and TRBJ2-1; tentative D call: TRBD2 (5 bases). Trimming cost V 1 base and J 3 bases, with 7 bases left between them. This CDR3 region has 14 residues. In germline, CDR1 is SGHVS, CDR2 FQNEAQ. The CDR3 region is CASSLDGIYNEQFF. The CDR3, as DNA: TGTGCCAGCAGCTTAGACGGGATCTACAATGAGCAGTTCTTC.

The V call is TRBV10-1, the J call TRBJ2-3, with D perhaps TRBD2 (5 bases). V lost 7 bases and J lost 0, with 14 bases in between. This CDR3 contains 15 residues. Germline assignment: CDR1 WNHNN and CDR2 SYGVQD (reference sequence). The CDR3 sequence is CASIGLVASTDTQYF. DNA of the CDR3: TGCGCCAGCATCGGATTAGTAGCGAGCACAGATACGCAGTATTTT.

The J gene is TRBJ2-3, the V gene TRBV14; TRBD2 aligns across 11 bases. Looked up from germline, CDR1 is SGHDN and CDR2 is FVKESK. CDR3 size: 19 residues. J gave up 0 bases and V 4 bases, and 12 bases lay outside the gene matches. The CDR3 DNA sequence: TGTGCCAGCAGCCGACCGGGACTAGCGGTCCCCAAGAGCACAGATACGCAGTATTTT. Translation gives CASSRPGLAVPKSTDTQYF. Variable domain in full (rest from reference TRBV14 and TRBJ2-3): EAGVTQFPSHSVIEKGQTVTLRCDPISGHDNLYWYRRVMGKEIKFLLHFVKESKQDESGMPNNRFLAERTGGTYSTLKVQPAELEDSGVYFCASSRPGLAVPKSTDTQYFGPGTRLTVL.

As to this clone: The sample contains more than one DNA sequence encoding this CDR3. The V gene is TRBV7-6, the J gene TRBJ2-1; 14 positions agree with TRBD2. Germline CDR1 SGHVS, CDR2 FNYEAQ. V shed 0 bases, J shed 7 bases, and the junction held 2 bases outside the gene matches. This CDR3 is 16 amino acids long. The DNA of the CDR3 is TGTGCCAGCAGCTTAGCGGGACTAGCGGGGGCTAATGAGCAGTTCTTC. It yields the protein CASSLAGLAGANEQFF.

This rearrangement joins TRBV6-5 to TRBJ1-2, with D uncertain. Germline loops: CDR1 MNHEY, CDR2 SVGAGI. The CDR3 covers 11 residues. CDR3 nucleotide sequence: TGTGTAGTGGGGACTAACTATGGCTACACCTTC. Its protein is CVVGTNYGYTF.

The chain joins TRBV7-9 to TRBJ2-2, with D hard to call. This CDR3 has 14 residues. The V gene's germline CDR1 is SEHNR and CDR2 FQNEAQ (reference sequence). V was cut by 5 bases and J by 3 bases, with 10 bases left in between. The CDR3 loop is CASSQRVYTGELFF. The DNA of the CDR3 is TGTGCCAGCAGCCAACGGGTTTACACCGGGGAGCTGTTTTTT.

With respect to this clone: The junction departs from the called germline gene at one end, perhaps through a read error. The rearrangement joins TRBV6-5 to TRBJ2-7; no reliable D call. The CDR3 runs 11 residues. CDR1 is MNHEY and CDR2 is SVGAGI in the germline V gene. This chain's CDR3 is CASSLPFTALF. The CDR3 DNA sequence: TGTGCCAGCAGCCTCCCCTTTACTGCTCTCTTC.

V gene TRBV6-5 combines with J gene TRBJ2-7; weak D call: TRBD1 (6 bases). The CDR3 sequence is 15 residues long. The ends were cut back, 7 bases at V and 3 bases at J, with 19 bases in the middle. Germline V gives CDR1 MNHEY, CDR2 SVGAGI. CDR3 in DNA: TGTGCCAGCACCCCCCTCGACAGGTTTGGCTACGAGCAGTACTTC. Encoded protein: CASTPLDRFGYEQYF.

The chain employs TRBV11-2 and TRBJ2-5; D not certain. Trimming took 4 bases from V and 2 from J, leaving 5 bases between them. Germline lookup yields CDR1 SGHAT and CDR2 FQNNGV. The CDR3 runs 12 residues. In nucleotides, the CDR3 is TGTGCCAGCAGCTCACTGCAAGAGACCCAGTACTTC. It codes for CASSSLQETQYF.

The rearrangement joins TRBV2 to TRBJ2-1; 7 bases agree with TRBD2. The CDR3 consists of 15 residues. The germline CDR1 and CDR2 sequences are SNHLY and FYNNEI. Trimming cost V 2 bases and J 0 bases; bases outside gene matches: 1. The CDR3 loop is CASSEWTSSYNEQFF. CDR3 nucleotides: TGTGCCAGCAGTGAATGGACTAGCTCCTACAATGAGCAGTTCTTC.

The rearrangement uses TRBV5-6 and TRBJ2-7; D is unclear. V lost 4 bases to trimming and J lost 5 bases, with 13 bases between them. CDR1 and CDR2 from the germline V gene are SGHDT and YYEEEE. This CDR3 is 13 amino acids long. The CDR3 DNA reads TGTGCCAGCAGCCCCGGCATTTTTGACGAGCAGTACTTC. Its protein is CASSPGIFDEQYF.

The count of this clone is one. V gene TRBV9 combines with J gene TRBJ2-1; TRBD2 is a possible D gene (5 bases). Trimming left V 2 bases short and J 0 bases short, with 21 bases between. The CDR3 runs 19 residues. Looked up from germline, CDR1 is SGDLS and CDR2 is YYNGEE. The CDR3 reads CASSVFPNLRVSSYNEQFF. The CDR3 region has the DNA TGTGCCAGCAGCGTTTTCCCCAATCTGCGGGTTAGCTCCTACAATGAGCAGTTCTTC.

This clone was counted once. The rearrangement uses TRBV12-5 and TRBJ2-1; 8 nucleotides line up with TRBD2. Germline CDR1 is LGHNT and CDR2 is FRNRAP. The junction had 13 bases not matched to a gene; V was cut back by 0 bases and J by 9 bases. The CDR3 has 17 amino acids. CDR3 DNA: TGTGCTAGTGGTTTGGTACATTGCCGGGAGGGCCGGGTTGAGCAGTTCTTC. Protein: CASGLVHCREGRVEQFF.

The rearrangement uses TRBV27 and TRBJ1-5; the D gene is possibly TRBD1 (5 bases). CDR1 and CDR2 from the germline V gene are MNHEY and SMNVEV (reference sequence). This CDR3 has 15 residues. Trimming stripped 6 bases from V and 2 bases from J, with 14 bases between. In DNA, the CDR3 is TGTGCCAGCAGGCCCAGAGAGACAGGCAATCAGCCCCAGCATTTT. It yields the protein CASRPRETGNQPQHF.